This T cell receptor (beta chain) was obtained from a study of blood T cell repertoires in COVID-19. Study summary: Collection of acute and convalescent COVID-19 samples took place in the United States, Italy and Spain. From T cells, B-cell-depleted T cells, or PBMCs came the material, which was cDNA or gDNA.

Trimming cost V 3 bases and J 7 bases, with 25 bases left between them. The CDR3 consists of 18 residues. Germline loops: CDR1 LGHDT, CDR2 YNNKEL (reference sequence). Original analysis: Amplified reference gene primers provided the basis for estimating nucleated cell counts. Only in-frame clones appear in the TCRdb table, and some are missing; sequencing was by immunoSEQ multiplex PCR. The D gene and trimming were derived from the DNA, and the V and J assignments and clone size from that table. In the table there are about 190,000 clones, roughly 80% of which are singletons. This chain joins TRBV3-1 (or the pseudogene TRBV3-2) and TRBJ1-3; the D gene is possibly TRBD1 (6 bases). The receptor was isolated from a woman aged 45-59 years with acute or convalescent COVID-19. What was sequenced was peripheral blood. Written as DNA, the CDR3 is TGTGCCAGCAGCCAGATGAAGCCAGGGGTTAAGAATGTGAACACCATATATTTT. This gives the protein CASSQMKPGVKNVNTIYF.